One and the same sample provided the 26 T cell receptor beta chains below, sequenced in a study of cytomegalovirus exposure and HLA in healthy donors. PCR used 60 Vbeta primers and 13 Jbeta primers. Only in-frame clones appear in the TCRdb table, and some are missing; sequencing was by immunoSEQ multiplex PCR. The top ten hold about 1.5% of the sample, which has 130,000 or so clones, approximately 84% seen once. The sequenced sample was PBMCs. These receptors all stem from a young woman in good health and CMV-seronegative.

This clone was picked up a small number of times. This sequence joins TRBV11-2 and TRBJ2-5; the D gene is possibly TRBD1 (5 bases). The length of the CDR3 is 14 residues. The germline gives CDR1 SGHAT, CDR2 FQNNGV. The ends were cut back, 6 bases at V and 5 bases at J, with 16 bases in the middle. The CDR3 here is CASSPLGVGETQYF. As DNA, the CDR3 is TGTGCCAGCAGTCCCCTAGGGGTCGGCGAGACCCAGTACTTC. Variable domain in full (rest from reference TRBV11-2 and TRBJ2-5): EAGVAQSPRYKIIEKRQSVAFWCNPISGHATLYWYQQILGQGPKLLIQFQNNGVVDDSQLPKDRFSAERLKGVDSTLKIQPAKLEDSAVYLCASSPLGVGETQYFGPGTRLLVL.

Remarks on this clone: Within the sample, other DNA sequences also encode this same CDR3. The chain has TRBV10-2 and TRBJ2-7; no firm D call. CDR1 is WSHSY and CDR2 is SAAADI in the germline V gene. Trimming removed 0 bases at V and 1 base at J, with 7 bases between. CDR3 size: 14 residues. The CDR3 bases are TGCGCCAGCAGTGAGTCGAGCCAATCCTACGAGCAGTACTTC. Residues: CASSESSQSYEQYF.

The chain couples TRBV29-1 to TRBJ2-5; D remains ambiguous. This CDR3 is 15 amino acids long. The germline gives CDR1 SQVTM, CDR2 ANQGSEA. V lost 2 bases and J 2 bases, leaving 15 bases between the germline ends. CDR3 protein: CSVEKSRTAQETQYF. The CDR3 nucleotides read TGCAGCGTTGAAAAGTCTCGTACAGCTCAAGAGACCCAGTACTTC.

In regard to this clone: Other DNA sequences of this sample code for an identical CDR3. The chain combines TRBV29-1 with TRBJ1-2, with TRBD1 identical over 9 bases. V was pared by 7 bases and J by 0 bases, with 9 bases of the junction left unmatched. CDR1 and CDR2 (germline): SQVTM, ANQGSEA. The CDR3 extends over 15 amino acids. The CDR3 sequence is CSAMDRGLANYGYTF. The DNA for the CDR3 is TGCAGCGCTATGGACAGGGGTCTAGCTAACTATGGCTACACCTTC.

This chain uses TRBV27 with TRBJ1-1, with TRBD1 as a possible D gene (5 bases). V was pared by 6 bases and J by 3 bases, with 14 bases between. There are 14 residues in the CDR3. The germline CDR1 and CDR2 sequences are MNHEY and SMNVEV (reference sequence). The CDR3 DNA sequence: TGTGCCAGCAGGCCCGGACACCGGTACACTGAAGCTTTCTTT. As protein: CASRPGHRYTEAFF.

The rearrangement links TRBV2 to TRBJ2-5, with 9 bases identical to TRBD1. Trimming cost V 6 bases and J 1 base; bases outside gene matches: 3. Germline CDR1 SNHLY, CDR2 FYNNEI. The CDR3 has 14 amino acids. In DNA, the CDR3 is TGTGCCAGCAGGTACAGGGGGCCCCAAGAGACCCAGTACTTC. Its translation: CASRYRGPQETQYF.

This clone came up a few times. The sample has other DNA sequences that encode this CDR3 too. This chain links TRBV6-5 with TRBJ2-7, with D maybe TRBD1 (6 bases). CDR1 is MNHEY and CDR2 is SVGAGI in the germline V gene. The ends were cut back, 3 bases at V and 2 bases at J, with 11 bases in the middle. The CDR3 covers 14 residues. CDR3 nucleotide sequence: TGTGCCAGCAGTTATTCAGGGGCGACCTACGAGCAGTACTTC. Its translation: CASSYSGATYEQYF.

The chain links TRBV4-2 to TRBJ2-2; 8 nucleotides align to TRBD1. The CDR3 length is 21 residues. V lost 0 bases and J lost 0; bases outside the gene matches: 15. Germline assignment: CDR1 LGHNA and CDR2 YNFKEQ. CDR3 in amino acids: CASSQDVRGPWTGSNTGELFF. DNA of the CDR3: TGTGCCAGCAGCCAAGATGTCCGAGGACCCTGGACAGGGTCGAACACCGGGGAGCTGTTTTTT.

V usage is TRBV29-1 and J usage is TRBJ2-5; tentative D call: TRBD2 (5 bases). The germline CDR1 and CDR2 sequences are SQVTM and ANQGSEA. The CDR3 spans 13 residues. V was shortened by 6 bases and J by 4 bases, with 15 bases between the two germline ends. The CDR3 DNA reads TGCAGCGTCGCCGCGGGCGTGGGAGAGACCCAGTACTTC. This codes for CSVAAGVGETQYF.

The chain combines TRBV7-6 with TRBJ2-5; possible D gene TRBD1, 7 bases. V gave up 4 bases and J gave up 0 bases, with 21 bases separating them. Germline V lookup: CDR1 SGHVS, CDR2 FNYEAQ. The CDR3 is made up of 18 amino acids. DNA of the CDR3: TGTGCCAGCAGCTCCGCCCTAGGGGGCGGAGGGTACCAAGAGACCCAGTACTTC. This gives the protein CASSSALGGGGYQETQYF.

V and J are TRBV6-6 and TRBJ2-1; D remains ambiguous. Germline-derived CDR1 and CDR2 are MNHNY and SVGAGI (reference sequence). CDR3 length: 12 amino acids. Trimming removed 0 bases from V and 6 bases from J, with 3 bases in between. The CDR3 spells CASSYSLNEQFF. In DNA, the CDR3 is TGTGCCAGCAGTTACTCTCTCAATGAGCAGTTCTTC.

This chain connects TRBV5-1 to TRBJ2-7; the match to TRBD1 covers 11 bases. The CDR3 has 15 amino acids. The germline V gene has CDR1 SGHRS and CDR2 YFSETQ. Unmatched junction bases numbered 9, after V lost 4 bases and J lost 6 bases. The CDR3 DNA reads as TGCGCCAGCAGCCCGCTGCCGGGACAGGGGGGCGAGCAGTACTTC. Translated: CASSPLPGQGGEQYF.

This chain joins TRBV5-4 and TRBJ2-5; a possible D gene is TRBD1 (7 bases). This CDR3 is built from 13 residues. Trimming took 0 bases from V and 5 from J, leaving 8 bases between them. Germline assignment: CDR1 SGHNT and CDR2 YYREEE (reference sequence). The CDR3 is CASSLAGGETQYF. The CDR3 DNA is TGTGCCAGCAGCTTGGCAGGGGGGGAGACCCAGTACTTC.

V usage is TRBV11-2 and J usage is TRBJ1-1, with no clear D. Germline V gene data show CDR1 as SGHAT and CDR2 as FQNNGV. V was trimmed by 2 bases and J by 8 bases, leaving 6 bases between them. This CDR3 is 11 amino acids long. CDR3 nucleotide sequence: TGTGCCAGCAGCTTACTGTCCGAAGCTTTCTTT. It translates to CASSLLSEAFF.

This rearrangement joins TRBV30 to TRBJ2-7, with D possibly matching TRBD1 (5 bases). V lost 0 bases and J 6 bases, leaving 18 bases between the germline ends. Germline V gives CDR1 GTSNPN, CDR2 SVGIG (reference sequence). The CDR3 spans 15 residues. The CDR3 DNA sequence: TGTGCCTGGAGTGTCAACTTTCAGGGTATGGGCGAGCAGTACTTC. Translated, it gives CAWSVNFQGMGEQYF. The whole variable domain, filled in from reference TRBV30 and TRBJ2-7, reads SQTIHQWPATLVQPVGSPLSLECTVEGTSNPNLYWYRQAAGRGLQLLFYSVGIGQISSEVPQNLSASRPQDRQFILSSKKLLLSDSGFYLCAWSVNFQGMGEQYFGPGTRLTVT.

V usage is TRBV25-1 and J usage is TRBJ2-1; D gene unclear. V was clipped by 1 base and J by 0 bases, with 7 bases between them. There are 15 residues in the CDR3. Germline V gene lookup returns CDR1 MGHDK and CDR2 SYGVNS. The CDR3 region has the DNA TGTGCCAGCAGTGAATCCCTAAGCTCCTACAATGAGCAGTTCTTC. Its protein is CASSESLSSYNEQFF.

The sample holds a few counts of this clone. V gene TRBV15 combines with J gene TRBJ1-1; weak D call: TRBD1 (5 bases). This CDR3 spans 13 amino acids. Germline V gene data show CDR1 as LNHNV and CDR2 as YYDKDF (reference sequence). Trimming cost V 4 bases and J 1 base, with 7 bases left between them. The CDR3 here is CATSIGQNTEAFF. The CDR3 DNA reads TGTGCCACCAGCATTGGACAGAACACTGAAGCTTTCTTT.

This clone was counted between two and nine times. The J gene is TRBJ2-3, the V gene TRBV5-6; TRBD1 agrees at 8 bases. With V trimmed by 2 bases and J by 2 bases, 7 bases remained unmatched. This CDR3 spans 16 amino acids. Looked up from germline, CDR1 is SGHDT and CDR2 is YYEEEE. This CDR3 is CASSFQTGDNTDTQYF. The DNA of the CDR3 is TGTGCCAGCAGCTTTCAGACAGGGGACAACACAGATACGCAGTATTTT.

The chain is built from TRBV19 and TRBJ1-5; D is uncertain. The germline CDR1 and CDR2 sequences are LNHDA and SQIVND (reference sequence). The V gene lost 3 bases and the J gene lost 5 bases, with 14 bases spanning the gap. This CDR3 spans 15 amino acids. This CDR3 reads CASSIEGNYDQPQHF. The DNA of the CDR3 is TGTGCCAGTAGTATTGAGGGAAATTACGATCAGCCCCAGCATTTT.

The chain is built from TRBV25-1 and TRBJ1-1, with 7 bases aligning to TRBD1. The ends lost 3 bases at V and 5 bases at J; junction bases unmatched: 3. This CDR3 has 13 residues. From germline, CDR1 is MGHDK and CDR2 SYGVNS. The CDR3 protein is CASSDQGETEAFF. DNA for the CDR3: TGTGCCAGCAGTGACCAGGGGGAAACTGAAGCTTTCTTT. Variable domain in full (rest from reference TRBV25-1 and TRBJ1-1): EADIYQTPRYLVIGTGKKITLECSQTMGHDKMYWYQQDPGMELHLIHYSYGVNSTEKGDLSSESTVSRIRTEHFPLTLESARPSHTSQYLCASSDQGETEAFFGQGTRLTVV.

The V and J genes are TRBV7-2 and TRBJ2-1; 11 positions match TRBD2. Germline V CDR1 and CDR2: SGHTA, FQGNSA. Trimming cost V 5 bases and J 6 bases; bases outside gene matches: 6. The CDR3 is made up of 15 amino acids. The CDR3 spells CASSAIAGGLNEQFF. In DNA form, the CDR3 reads TGTGCCAGCAGCGCCATAGCGGGAGGGCTCAATGAGCAGTTCTTC.

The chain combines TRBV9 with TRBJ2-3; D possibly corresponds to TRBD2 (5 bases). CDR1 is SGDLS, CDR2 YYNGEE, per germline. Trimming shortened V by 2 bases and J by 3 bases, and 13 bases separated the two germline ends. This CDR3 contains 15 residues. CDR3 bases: TGTGCCAGCAGCGTTCTAGCAGAAATAACAGATACGCAGTATTTT. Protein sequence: CASSVLAEITDTQYF. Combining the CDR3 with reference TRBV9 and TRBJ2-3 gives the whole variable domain DSGVTQTPKHLITATGQRVTLRCSPRSGDLSVYWYQQSLDQGLQFLIQYYNGEERAKGNILERFSAQQFPDLHSELNLSSLELGDSALYFCASSVLAEITDTQYFGPGTRLTVL.

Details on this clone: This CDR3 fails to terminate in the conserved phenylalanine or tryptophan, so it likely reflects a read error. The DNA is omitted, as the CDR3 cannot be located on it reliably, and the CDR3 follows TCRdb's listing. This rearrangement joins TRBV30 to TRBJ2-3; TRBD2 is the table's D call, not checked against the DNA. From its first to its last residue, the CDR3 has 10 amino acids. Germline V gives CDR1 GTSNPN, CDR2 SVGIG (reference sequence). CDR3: CAWTLEREPV.

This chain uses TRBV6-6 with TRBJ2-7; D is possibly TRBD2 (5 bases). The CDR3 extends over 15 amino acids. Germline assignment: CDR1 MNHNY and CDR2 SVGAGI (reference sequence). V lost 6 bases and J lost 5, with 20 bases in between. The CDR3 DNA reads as TGTGCCAGCAGCGGGCCCCAGCGGACCTTCCACGAGCAGTACTTC. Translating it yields CASSGPQRTFHEQYF.

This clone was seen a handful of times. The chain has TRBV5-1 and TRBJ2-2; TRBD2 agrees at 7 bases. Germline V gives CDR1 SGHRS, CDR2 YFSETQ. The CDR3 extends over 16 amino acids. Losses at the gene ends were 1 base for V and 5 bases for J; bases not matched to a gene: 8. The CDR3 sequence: CASSLTEGGPTGELFF. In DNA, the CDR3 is TGCGCCAGCAGCTTGACGGAGGGAGGGCCTACCGGGGAGCTGTTTTTT.

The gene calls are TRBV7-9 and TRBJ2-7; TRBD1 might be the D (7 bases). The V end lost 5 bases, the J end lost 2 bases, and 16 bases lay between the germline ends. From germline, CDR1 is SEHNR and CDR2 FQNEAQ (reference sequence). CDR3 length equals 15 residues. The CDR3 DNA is TGTGCCAGCAGCCCCCGACAGGGACTCCCCTACGAGCAGTACTTC. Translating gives CASSPRQGLPYEQYF.